This entry lists 10 T cell receptor beta chains sequenced from one sample in a study of T-cell memory formation after mild COVID-19. TCRdb re-called the 5' RACE reads with MiXCR, one entry per CDR3 protein. This sample has 250,000 to 350,000 distinct CDR3 sequences, with 15% to 20% found just once. Sequencing was carried out using PBMCs or a T cell subset sorted from them (not recorded which). Receptor source: a man aged 18 to 30 who had mild COVID-19 (a few samples of this study predate the infection). Cell type and time point are not known.

This clonotype occurred a few times. The J gene is TRBJ2-5, the V gene TRBV6-5, with 12 bases matching TRBD2. Trimming took 6 bases from V and 8 from J; bases not matched to a gene: 1. This CDR3 is built from 12 residues. Germline lookup yields CDR1 MNHEY and CDR2 SVGAGI. The CDR3 DNA sequence: TGTGCCAGCAGACTAGCGGGGGGAACCCAGTACTTC. This codes for CASRLAGGTQYF.

The sample holds many counts of this clonotype. Sequence at one end of the junction differs from germline and may be a read error. This chain links TRBV5-1 with TRBJ1-1; D ambiguous. This CDR3 region has 15 residues. CDR1 and CDR2 from the germline V gene are SGHRS and YFSETQ. CDR3 coding DNA: TGCGCCAGCACCTTGACAATGACTACCGGGACTGAAGCTTTCTTT. Translated: CASTLTMTTGTEAFF.

This clonotype was seen a few times. The rearrangement links TRBV29-1 to TRBJ1-2; D call uncertain. The CDR3 is 18 residues long. V was pared by 0 bases and J by 4 bases, with 24 bases between. Germline lookup yields CDR1 SQVTM and CDR2 ANQGSEA. CDR3 residues: CSVEDLEERSRVVYGYTF. The CDR3 DNA sequence: TGCAGCGTTGAAGATCTTGAGGAACGTTCTAGGGTCGTCTATGGCTACACCTTC.

This sequence joins TRBV20-1 and TRBJ2-1; D assignment may be TRBD1 or TRBD2 (5 bases each). Germline V gene lookup returns CDR1 DFQATT and CDR2 SNEGSKA (reference sequence). V was shortened by 2 bases and J by 13 bases, with 15 bases between the two germline ends. The CDR3 is 12 residues long. CDR3 nucleotide sequence: TGCAGTGCTAGAAAGGGGACGAGCATACAGTTCTTC. Residues: CSARKGTSIQFF.

This clonotype was recorded a few times. This chain links TRBV18 with TRBJ1-1, with D possibly TRBD1 on 6 matching bases. CDR1 and CDR2 (germline): KGHSH, LQKENI. The CDR3 spans 14 residues. V was cut by 3 bases and J by 3 bases, with 11 bases left in between. The DNA of the CDR3 is TGTGCCAGCTCACCGGGGGGGCAGGACACTGAAGCTTTCTTT. It codes for CASSPGGQDTEAFF.

This rearrangement joins TRBV18 to TRBJ1-2, with D maybe TRBD1 (6 bases). Trimming removed 6 bases from V and 6 bases from J, with 14 bases in between. Germline V gene lookup returns CDR1 KGHSH and CDR2 LQKENI. There are 13 residues in the CDR3. The CDR3 here is CASSQDRSDGYTF. As DNA, the CDR3 is TGTGCCAGCTCTCAAGACAGGTCGGATGGCTACACCTTC.

This clonotype was counted only a few times. This sequence joins TRBV2 and TRBJ2-7; possible D gene TRBD1, 5 bases. V was trimmed by 3 bases and J by 5 bases, leaving 17 bases between them. The CDR3 runs to 15 residues. Germline values: CDR1 SNHLY, CDR2 FYNNEI. The CDR3 nucleotides read TGTGCCAGCAGTGATTTTTCGGCAGGGCAGGACGAGCAGTACTTC. It is translated as CASSDFSAGQDEQYF.

The chain has TRBV9 and TRBJ2-2, with 9 bases matching TRBD2. The ends lost 5 bases at V and 1 base at J; junction bases unmatched: 0. There are 14 residues in the CDR3. The germline CDR1 and CDR2 sequences are SGDLS and YYNGEE. The CDR3 region is CASRLAGNTGELFF. DNA of the CDR3: TGTGCCAGCAGACTAGCGGGGAACACCGGGGAGCTGTTTTTT.

V usage is TRBV7-2 and J usage is TRBJ1-6; TRBD1 might be the D (5 bases). The V gene lost 11 bases and the J gene lost 5 bases, with 13 bases spanning the gap. Per germline, CDR1 SGHTA and CDR2 FQGNSA. The CDR3 totals 13 residues. The CDR3 reads CAGRGVNNSPLHF. CDR3 in DNA: TGTGCCGGGAGAGGGGTCAATAATTCACCCCTCCACTTT.

This clonotype was recorded a few times. J is TRBJ2-2 and V is TRBV4-2, with D perhaps being TRBD1 or TRBD2 (6 bases each). V lost 1 base and J 5 bases, leaving 11 bases between the germline ends. Germline V gene lookup returns CDR1 LGHNA and CDR2 YNFKEQ. The CDR3 is 15 amino acids. The CDR3, as DNA: TGTGCCAGCAGCCAAGTGGAGGGGGGTACCGGGGAGCTGTTTTTT. It codes for CASSQVEGGTGELFF.